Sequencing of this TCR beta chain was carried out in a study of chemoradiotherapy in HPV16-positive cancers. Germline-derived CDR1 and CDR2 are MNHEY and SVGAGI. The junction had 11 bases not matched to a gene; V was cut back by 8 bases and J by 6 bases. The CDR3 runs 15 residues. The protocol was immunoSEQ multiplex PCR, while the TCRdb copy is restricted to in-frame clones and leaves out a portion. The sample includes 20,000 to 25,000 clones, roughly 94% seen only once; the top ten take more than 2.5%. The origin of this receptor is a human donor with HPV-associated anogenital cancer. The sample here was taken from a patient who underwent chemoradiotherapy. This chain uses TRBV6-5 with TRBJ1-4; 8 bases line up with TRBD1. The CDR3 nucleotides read TGTGCCAGCGGTCTCCAGGGGGCGGTTGATGAAAAACTGTTTTTT. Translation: CASGLQGAVDEKLFF.